Below, 9 T cell receptor beta chains from the same sample are listed, as sequenced in a study of PD-1 blockade in classical Hodgkin lymphoma. TCRdb's copy holds only in-frame clones and misses some; the assay was immunoSEQ multiplex PCR. The sample consists of about 22,000 clones, about 91% of them appearing once. The time point was: newly diagnosed, previously untreated cHL patient sample. Thawed PBMCs were the source of CD4+ T cells, purified by magnetic negative selection. The sample taken for sequencing was CD4+ T cells from blood. The source of these receptors is a human donor with classical Hodgkin lymphoma.

J is TRBJ2-4 and V is TRBV4-2, with TRBD2 as a possible D gene (6 bases). The V end was cut by 2 bases, the J end by 7 bases, with 18 bases between. Germline CDR1 is LGHNA and CDR2 is YNFKEQ. The CDR3 length is 16 residues. The DNA of the CDR3 is TGTGCCAGCAGCCAACCTACCCCCGGAGGGGCTAACATTCAGTACTTC. The encoded protein is CASSQPTPGGANIQYF.

In this sample, this clone turned up once. The chain couples TRBV9 to TRBJ1-3; D is uncertain. The CDR3 loop spans 18 amino acids. Germline CDR1 reads SGDLS; CDR2 reads YYNGEE. The V end was cut by 0 bases, the J end by 3 bases, with 19 bases between. The CDR3: CASSVGETSPTSGNTIYF. CDR3 coding DNA: TGTGCCAGCAGCGTAGGGGAGACCTCTCCAACTAGTGGAAACACCATATATTTT.

J is TRBJ2-1 and V is TRBV19; D might be TRBD1 (6 bases). Trimming removed 0 bases from V and 8 bases from J, with 11 bases in between. CDR3 length: 14 amino acids. Germline loops: CDR1 LNHDA, CDR2 SQIVND (reference sequence). Here the CDR3 DNA reads TGTGCCAGTAGTATAGAACTCAGGGGCCATGAGCAGTTCTTC. Translating it yields CASSIELRGHEQFF. Using reference TRBV19 and TRBJ2-1 for the parts outside the CDR3, the full variable domain is DGGITQSPKYLFRKEGQNVTLSCEQNLNHDAMYWYRQDPGQGLRLIYYSQIVNDFQKGDIAEGYSVSREKKESFPLTVTSAQKNPTAFYLCASSIELRGHEQFFGPGTRLTVL.

The chain combines TRBV7-7 with TRBJ2-3, with D maybe TRBD2 (5 bases). V was shortened by 5 bases and J by 6 bases, with 12 bases between the two germline ends. There are 13 residues in the CDR3. Germline assignment: CDR1 SSHAT and CDR2 FNYEAQ (reference sequence). CDR3 DNA sequence: TGTGCCAGCAGCCGGGGTCCGGCGGATACGCAGTATTTT. Translating it yields CASSRGPADTQYF.

The rearrangement joins TRBV5-6 to TRBJ2-7; D not certain. The CDR3 length is 14 residues. Germline values: CDR1 SGHDT, CDR2 YYEEEE. Deletions cut 4 bases from V and 5 bases from J, with 16 bases between. The CDR3 is CASSPRWASDEQYF. The CDR3 DNA reads TGTGCCAGCAGCCCACGATGGGCCAGTGACGAGCAGTACTTC.

This chain joins TRBV2 and TRBJ1-1; a weak D match, TRBD1 (5 bases). V lost 6 bases, J lost 6 bases, and 38 bases lay in between. CDR1 and CDR2 from the germline V gene are SNHLY and FYNNEI. The CDR3 is 21 amino acids. CDR3 DNA sequence: TGTGCCAGCAGAGCCCCCGGGACGGAGCCAAATTTTCCTATGAGAATCGCTGAAGCTTTCTTT. It codes for CASRAPGTEPNFPMRIAEAFF.

The gene calls are TRBV30 and TRBJ1-5; the D is unclear. This CDR3 is 13 amino acids long. The V gene's germline CDR1 is GTSNPN and CDR2 SVGIG (reference sequence). V shed 3 bases and J shed 3 bases, with 9 bases lying between them. CDR3 DNA sequence: TGTGCCTGGAGAGCCGACCTCAATCAGCCCCAGCATTTT. It yields the protein CAWRADLNQPQHF.

This clone occurred a few times. The chain has TRBV7-3 and TRBJ1-4, with TRBD1 as a possible D gene (5 bases). This CDR3 has 13 amino acids. V lost 8 bases, J lost 6 bases, and 13 bases lay in between. Germline CDR1 and CDR2: SGHTA and FQGTGA. The CDR3 is CASGRERDEKLFF. The CDR3 DNA sequence: TGTGCCAGCGGCAGGGAACGCGATGAAAAACTGTTTTTT.

A note on this clone: Mismatch with germline at one junction end may stem from a read error. Written as DNA, the CDR3 is TGTGCCAGCAGGGAAGCGGGGGGACCAGATACGCAGTATTTT. Its translation is CASREAGGPDTQYF. The chain carries TRBV2 and TRBJ2-3, with 9 bases that match TRBD2. The CDR3 runs to 14 residues. The germline gives CDR1 SNHLY, CDR2 FYNNEI. Full variable domain (remainder filled in from reference TRBV2 and TRBJ2-3): EPEVTQTPSHQVTQMGQEVILRCVPISNHLYFYWYRQILGQKVEFLVSFYNNEISEKSEIFDDQFSVERPDGSNFTLKIRSTKLEDSAMYFCASREAGGPDTQYFGPGTRLTVL.